Sequencing of this TCR beta chain was carried out in a study of blood T cell repertoires in COVID-19. The method was immunoSEQ multiplex PCR; TCRdb's version includes in-frame clones alone and lacks a portion of them. The table has 200,000 to 250,000 clones, approximately 81% seen once; the top ten hold just under 1%. V dropped 7 bases and J dropped 4; count of bases not matched to a gene: 14. Germline V gene lookup returns CDR1 SEHNR and CDR2 FQNEAQ (reference sequence). The CDR3 has 16 amino acids. This receptor was obtained from a man aged 40-50 years with acute or convalescent COVID-19. The sequencing input was peripheral blood. V and J are TRBV7-9 and TRBJ1-2, with TRBD1 matching over 8 bases. The CDR3 loop is CASTGDRGDISYGYTF. CDR3 coding DNA: TGTGCCAGCACCGGAGACAGGGGCGACATTTCCTATGGCTACACCTTC.